The 22 T cell receptor beta chains reported below all come from one sample, sequenced in a study of neurological immune-mediated disorders. A single record per CDR3 protein comes from TCRdb applying MiXCR to the 5' RACE reads. Here the sample spans roughly 100,000 distinct CDR3 sequences, 3.5% being singletons. Sequencing was performed on PBMCs. The source of these receptors is a woman aged 18-29 years with multiple sclerosis.

This clonotype was counted many times. The chain combines TRBV27 with TRBJ2-2; D is perhaps TRBD2 (5 bases). The V end lost 5 bases, the J end lost 4 bases, and 14 bases lay between the germline ends. The length of the CDR3 is 15 residues. Per the germline V gene, CDR1 is MNHEY and CDR2 is SMNVEV (reference sequence). CDR3 protein: CASSLRGMGTGELFF. Here the CDR3 DNA reads TGTGCCAGCAGTCTCCGGGGTATGGGCACCGGGGAGCTGTTTTTT.

Ten or more counts support this clonotype. The chain combines TRBV29-1 with TRBJ2-3; D might be TRBD2 (5 bases). The CDR3 runs 14 residues. Trimming shortened V by 3 bases and J by 2 bases, and 12 bases separated the two germline ends. From germline, CDR1 is SQVTM and CDR2 ANQGSEA. DNA for the CDR3: TGCAGCGTTGACTCTAGCCTGGCCACAGATACGCAGTATTTT. Translation: CSVDSSLATDTQYF.

This clonotype was found many times. The junction does not match germline at one end; this may be a read error. This chain connects TRBV20-1 to TRBJ2-2; 13 bases are a match to TRBD2. The CDR3 has 16 residues. In germline, CDR1 is DFQATT, CDR2 SNEGSKA (reference sequence). This CDR3 reads CSARGTSGERTGELFF. The CDR3 nucleotides are TGCAGTGCCAGAGGGACTAGCGGGGAACGCACCGGGGAGCTGTTTTTT.

Many counts were recorded for this clonotype. The chain has TRBV12-3 or TRBV12-4 and TRBJ2-5; D may be TRBD2 (7 bases). The V gene lost 6 bases and the J gene lost 2 bases, with 13 bases spanning the gap. The CDR3 covers 14 residues. In DNA, the CDR3 is TGTGCCAGCAGACTAGGGGGGGGTCAAGAGACCCAGTACTTC. Translation: CASRLGGGQETQYF.

This clonotype showed up many times. The V and J genes are TRBV20-1 and TRBJ2-1, with 7 bases fitting TRBD2. V lost 6 bases to trimming and J lost 1 base; unmatched junction nucleotides: 6. This CDR3 is built from 14 residues. Germline loops: CDR1 DFQATT, CDR2 SNEGSKA (reference sequence). CDR3 amino acids: CSAYSGLSYNEQFF. The DNA for the CDR3 is TGCAGTGCCTATAGCGGGCTTTCCTACAATGAGCAGTTCTTC.

This clonotype occurred many times. This chain joins TRBV3-1 and TRBJ2-4, with D tentatively TRBD1 (5 bases). V was pared by 1 base and J by 7 bases, with 8 bases between. Germline assignment: CDR1 LGHDT and CDR2 YNNKEL (reference sequence). The CDR3 contains 13 residues. The CDR3 sequence is CASSQGSGNIQYF. The CDR3 DNA follows: TGTGCCAGCAGCCAAGGTTCAGGGAACATTCAGTACTTC. The whole variable domain, filled in from reference TRBV3-1 and TRBJ2-4, reads DTAVSQTPKYLVTQMGNDKSIKCEQNLGHDTMYWYKQDSKKFLKIMFSYNNKELIINETVPNRFSPKSPDKAHLNLHINSLELGDSAVYFCASSQGSGNIQYFGAGTRLSVL.

This clonotype was recorded at least ten times. The chain couples TRBV6-1 to TRBJ1-2, with D possibly matching TRBD1 (6 bases). CDR1 and CDR2 (germline): MNHNS, SASEGT. The CDR3 runs 15 residues. Trimming shortened V by 0 bases and J by 2 bases, and 10 bases separated the two germline ends. CDR3 in DNA: TGTGCCAGCAGTGAAGCTTGGACAGCCAACTATGGCTACACCTTC. Translated, it gives CASSEAWTANYGYTF.

This clonotype was counted at least ten times. The chain carries TRBV15 and TRBJ2-6; perhaps D is TRBD1 or TRBD2 (5 bases each). Germline values: CDR1 LNHNV, CDR2 YYDKDF (reference sequence). The ends were cut back, 3 bases at V and 0 bases at J, with 21 bases in the middle. This CDR3 spans 20 amino acids. CDR3 in amino acids: CATSSTLGSGGYSGANVLTF. For the CDR3, the DNA is TGTGCCACCAGCAGCACTTTAGGATCTGGGGGATACTCTGGGGCCAACGTCCTGACTTTC.

This clonotype was seen ten or more times. The chain carries TRBV5-1 and TRBJ2-7; D is uncertain. In germline, CDR1 is SGHRS, CDR2 YFSETQ. The CDR3 runs 13 residues. Trimming removed 5 bases at V and 0 bases at J, with 9 bases between. The CDR3 sequence: CASSIKSSYEQYF. The CDR3 DNA is TGCGCCAGCAGTATTAAGAGCTCCTACGAGCAGTACTTC.

About this clonotype: One end of the junction does not line up with germline, which may come from a read error. The rearrangement joins TRBV7-2 to TRBJ1-5, with D unclear. The CDR3 has 12 amino acids. The V gene's germline CDR1 is SGHTA and CDR2 FQGNSA. This CDR3 reads CVSSLGGQPQHF. The DNA of the CDR3 is TGTGTCAGCAGCTTAGGAGGTCAGCCCCAGCATTTT.

On this clonotype itself: A much larger clone differs by one base, so this may be a read error. Likely a read error: the CDR3 ends without its conserved phenylalanine or tryptophan. The chain employs TRBV20-1 and TRBJ2-7; D is unclear. This CDR3 comprises 14 residues. V lost 4 bases to trimming and J lost 2 bases, with 15 bases between them. Germline V gene sequence: CDR1 DFQATT, CDR2 SNEGSKA (reference sequence). CDR3 sequence: CSAKKSRTTYEQYY. The DNA for the CDR3 is TGCAGTGCTAAGAAGTCTCGTACCACCTACGAGCAGTACTAC.

This clonotype occurred many times. This chain uses TRBV20-1 with TRBJ2-5, with D maybe TRBD1 (6 bases). Germline V lookup: CDR1 DFQATT, CDR2 SNEGSKA (reference sequence). CDR3 length: 15 amino acids. Trimming left V 0 bases short and J 5 bases short, with 16 bases between. For the CDR3, the DNA is TGCAGTGCTAGAGATAACAGGGAAAGTGTGGAGACCCAGTACTTC. Amino acids: CSARDNRESVETQYF.

This clonotype was counted ten times or more. This chain joins TRBV9 and TRBJ2-3; D might be TRBD1 or TRBD2, each matching 5 bases. Germline V gives CDR1 SGDLS, CDR2 YYNGEE. The CDR3 spans 15 residues. Trimming shortened V by 3 bases and J by 4 bases, and 15 bases separated the two germline ends. The CDR3 bases are TGTGCCAGCAGCGCGTCCGGGACGCCCCCAGATACGCAGTATTTT. Its translation is CASSASGTPPDTQYF.

The table lists this clonotype with a few counts. The chain has TRBV7-9 and TRBJ2-7; D is perhaps TRBD2 (6 bases). The V and J ends lost 5 bases and 3 bases respectively, with 14 bases between them. The CDR3 totals 14 residues. Germline CDR1 is SEHNR and CDR2 is FQNEAQ (reference sequence). The DNA for the CDR3 is TGTGCCAGCAGCCAGCCGGGGGTTAACTACGAGCAGTACTTC. Translating it yields CASSQPGVNYEQYF.

The sample holds many counts of this clonotype. This chain uses TRBV7-2 with TRBJ2-1; perhaps TRBD1 as D (6 bases). V was pared by 5 bases and J by 4 bases, with 15 bases between. The CDR3 totals 15 residues. Germline CDR1 SGHTA, CDR2 FQGNSA. In nucleotides, the CDR3 is TGTGCCAGCAGCGCACCTGGACAGAGATACAATGAGCAGTTCTTC. It translates to CASSAPGQRYNEQFF. Supplemented by reference TRBV7-2 and TRBJ2-1, the full variable domain reads GAGVSQSPSNKVTEKGKDVELRCDPISGHTALYWYRQSLGQGLEFLIYFQGNSAPDKSGLPSDRFSAERTGGSVSTLTIQRTQQEDSAVYLCASSAPGQRYNEQFFGPGTRLTVL.

This clonotype was counted ten times or more. The rearrangement uses TRBV20-1 and TRBJ1-2, with 7 nucleotides matching TRBD1. The trim removed 5 bases at V and 0 bases at J, leaving 6 bases unmatched. CDR1 DFQATT and CDR2 SNEGSKA come from the germline V gene (reference sequence). The CDR3 runs 14 residues. The CDR3 region has the DNA TGCAGTGCTGCGACAGGGAAAGCTAACTATGGCTACACCTTC. It is translated as CSAATGKANYGYTF.

This chain connects TRBV7-2 to TRBJ1-2, with 7 bases matching TRBD1. The CDR3 is 14 residues long. Looked up from germline, CDR1 is SGHTA and CDR2 is FQGNSA. V gave up 5 bases and J gave up 5 bases; unmatched junction bases: 8. CDR3 protein: CASSREGAGYGYTF. The CDR3 DNA sequence: TGTGCCAGCAGCCGAGAGGGGGCGGGGTATGGCTACACCTTC.

This clonotype was detected ten times or more. The chain recombines TRBV20-1 with TRBJ1-4; the D gene is possibly TRBD1 (5 bases). Germline V lookup: CDR1 DFQATT, CDR2 SNEGSKA (reference sequence). Trimming left V 1 base short and J 4 bases short, with 7 bases between. The CDR3 runs to 13 residues. The CDR3: CSARGQNNEKLFF. The CDR3, as DNA: TGCAGTGCTAGAGGACAGAATAATGAAAAACTGTTTTTT.

This clonotype was counted at least ten times. The V call is TRBV7-8, the J call TRBJ2-3; 10 bases map to TRBD2. Per germline, CDR1 SGHVS and CDR2 FQNEAQ. V lost 0 bases to trimming and J lost 0 bases; unmatched junction nucleotides: 3. The CDR3 is 17 amino acids. The CDR3, as DNA: TGTGCCAGCAGCTTAGCGTTGACTAGCGGGAGCACAGATACGCAGTATTTT. This codes for CASSLALTSGSTDTQYF.

This clonotype was detected ten times or more. V is TRBV5-1 and J is TRBJ1-1, with D unclear. Deletions cut 4 bases from V and 2 bases from J, with 12 bases between. The CDR3 runs to 14 residues. In germline, CDR1 is SGHRS, CDR2 YFSETQ. The CDR3 loop is CASSQQSFNTEAFF. In DNA, the CDR3 is TGCGCCAGCAGCCAGCAGAGTTTCAACACTGAAGCTTTCTTT.

This clonotype was seen many times. The chain joins TRBV2 to TRBJ1-5; 7 nucleotides align to TRBD1. The CDR3 length is 16 residues. V was clipped by 1 base and J by 0 bases; unmatched bases: 3. Germline V lookup: CDR1 SNHLY, CDR2 FYNNEI. The CDR3 is CASSEEQGISNQPQHF. The DNA of the CDR3 is TGTGCCAGCAGTGAAGAACAGGGGATTAGCAATCAGCCCCAGCATTTT.

This clonotype was counted many times. V is TRBV5-5 and J is TRBJ2-2; unclear D gene. Germline loops: CDR1 SGHKS, CDR2 YYEKEE (reference sequence). This CDR3 is 14 amino acids long. V was shortened by 0 bases and J by 1 base, with 4 bases between the two germline ends. The CDR3 region has the DNA TGTGCCAGCAGCTTGGCTGGGAACACCGGGGAGCTGTTTTTT. Translation gives CASSLAGNTGELFF.